The 16 T cell receptor beta chains listed next were all sequenced from one sample in a study of blood T cell repertoires in COVID-19. Some clones are missing from TCRdb's copy, which holds only in-frame ones; the method was immunoSEQ multiplex PCR. The data contain 350,000 to 450,000 clones, approximately 81% of them singletons. The specimen sequenced was peripheral blood. The receptors stem from a woman between 18 and 29 years old with acute or convalescent COVID-19.

Only one count was recorded for this clone. The genes are TRBV3-1 (or the pseudogene TRBV3-2) and TRBJ1-5; 7 bases agree with TRBD1. Per the germline V gene, CDR1 is LGHDT and CDR2 is YNNKEL (reference sequence). The CDR3 runs 15 residues. J was trimmed by 3 bases and V by 4 bases; bases with no gene match: 6. The CDR3 spells CASSLGTDYNQPQHF. As DNA, the CDR3 is TGTGCCAGCAGCCTTGGGACAGACTACAATCAGCCCCAGCATTTT.

The chain joins TRBV28 to TRBJ1-2; D is perhaps TRBD1 (5 bases). This CDR3 is 14 amino acids long. Germline-derived CDR1 and CDR2 are MDHEN and SYDVKM. The V end was cut by 5 bases, the J end by 7 bases, with 17 bases between. The DNA for the CDR3 is TGTGCCAGCAGTGGGGGGTCAGGGCAGGGTGGCTACACCTTC. It specifies CASSGGSGQGGYTF.

V is TRBV11-2 and J is TRBJ2-7; 8 bases align to TRBD1. From germline, CDR1 is SGHAT and CDR2 FQNNGV. The trim removed 2 bases at V and 3 bases at J, leaving 6 bases unmatched. The CDR3 extends over 15 amino acids. This CDR3 is CASSLPGQVIYEQYF. CDR3 nucleotides: TGTGCCAGCAGCTTACCGGGACAGGTGATCTACGAGCAGTACTTC.

The chain links TRBV6-5 to TRBJ2-7, with D maybe TRBD1 (6 bases). The V end lost 7 bases, the J end lost 5 bases, and 15 bases lay between the germline ends. CDR1 and CDR2 from the germline V gene are MNHEY and SVGAGI. The CDR3 length is 13 residues. Written as DNA, the CDR3 is TGTGCCAGCAAAGAGGCCCAGGGGCACGAGCAGTACTTC. This encodes CASKEAQGHEQYF.

CDR3 region: CASGLGAENTIYF. The CDR3 DNA is TGTGCTAGTGGTTTGGGGGCCGAAAACACCATATATTTT. This rearrangement joins TRBV12-5 to TRBJ1-3; no firm D call. This CDR3 has 13 amino acids. The germline V and J ends were trimmed by 1 base and 6 bases, with 7 bases remaining between them. CDR1 LGHNT and CDR2 FRNRAP come from the germline V gene.

V and J are TRBV20-1 and TRBJ2-7; 10 bases map to TRBD2. The CDR3 is made up of 16 amino acids. The germline V gene encodes CDR1 DFQATT and CDR2 SNEGSKA (reference sequence). The junction had 11 bases not matched to a gene; V was cut back by 3 bases and J by 3 bases. CDR3 in DNA: TGCAGTGCTAGTATCCCCCAGCGGGGGGGGGACTACGAGCAGTACTTC. This sequence encodes CSASIPQRGGDYEQYF.

V is TRBV11-2 and J is TRBJ2-5; a possible D gene is TRBD2 (5 bases). Germline V gives CDR1 SGHAT, CDR2 FQNNGV. V shed 5 bases and J shed 2 bases, with 18 bases lying between them. The CDR3 runs 16 residues. Here the CDR3 reads CASSPNRGTRQETQYF. CDR3 nucleotides: TGTGCCAGCAGCCCAAATCGGGGAACACGACAAGAGACCCAGTACTTC.

The chain recombines TRBV5-4 with TRBJ2-7; 15 bases match TRBD2. From germline, CDR1 is SGHNT and CDR2 YYREEE (reference sequence). V lost 3 bases, J lost 5 bases, and 3 bases stayed unmatched. CDR3 length: 15 amino acids. The CDR3 here is CASSWGLAGGNEQYF. CDR3 DNA: TGTGCCAGCAGCTGGGGACTAGCGGGAGGAAACGAGCAGTACTTC.

The gene calls are TRBV18 and TRBJ1-1, with a possible D match to TRBD1 (6 bases). The CDR3 contains 15 residues. In germline, CDR1 is KGHSH, CDR2 LQKENI. The ends were cut back, 4 bases at V and 1 base at J, with 13 bases in the middle. As DNA, the CDR3 is TGTGCCAGCTCACAAGGACAGAGATCGAACACTGAAGCTTTCTTT. This gives the protein CASSQGQRSNTEAFF. The complete variable domain, with remaining parts taken from reference TRBV18 and TRBJ1-1, reads NAGVMQNPRHLVRRRGQEARLRCSPMKGHSHVYWYRQLPEEGLKFMVYLQKENIIDESGMPKERFSAEFPKEGPSILRIQQVVRGDSAAYFCASSQGQRSNTEAFFGQGTRLTVV.

The chain links TRBV9 to TRBJ2-2; 10 nucleotides line up with TRBD1. This CDR3 is 15 amino acids long. Trimming at V came to 0 bases and at J to 7 bases, leaving 3 bases not matched to a gene. Germline values: CDR1 SGDLS, CDR2 YYNGEE. The CDR3 DNA reads TGTGCCAGCAGCGTAGGACAGGGGGCCATCGGGGAGCTGTTTTTT. Its protein is CASSVGQGAIGELFF.

The chain couples TRBV4-2 to TRBJ2-3; D ambiguous. The ends were cut back, 2 bases at V and 0 bases at J, with 9 bases in the middle. Germline V lookup: CDR1 LGHNA, CDR2 YNFKEQ. The CDR3 sequence is 15 residues long. The CDR3 nucleotides are TGTGCCAGCAGCCAACCTTCACGGAGCACAGATACGCAGTATTTT. Encoded protein: CASSQPSRSTDTQYF.

The gene calls are TRBV28 and TRBJ1-4; D gene uncertain. V lost 2 bases, J lost 7 bases, and 8 bases lay in between. This CDR3 is built from 13 residues. CDR1 and CDR2 (germline): MDHEN, SYDVKM. Here the CDR3 reads CASSLGVSEKLFF. CDR3 sequence (DNA): TGTGCCAGCAGTTTAGGAGTTAGTGAAAAACTGTTTTTT.

V and J are TRBV14 and TRBJ1-3; tentatively, D is TRBD1 (6 bases). This CDR3 comprises 16 residues. The germline CDR1 and CDR2 sequences are SGHDN and FVKESK. V shed 3 bases and J shed 4 bases, with 16 bases lying between them. This chain's CDR3 is CASSQGFGGHGNTIYF. The CDR3, as DNA: TGTGCCAGCAGCCAGGGCTTCGGGGGGCACGGAAACACCATATATTTT. Based on the CDR3 plus reference TRBV14 and TRBJ1-3, the full variable domain is EAGVTQFPSHSVIEKGQTVTLRCDPISGHDNLYWYRRVMGKEIKFLLHFVKESKQDESGMPNNRFLAERTGGTYSTLKVQPAELEDSGVYFCASSQGFGGHGNTIYFGEGSWLTVV.

J is TRBJ1-4 and V is TRBV6-6; possible D gene TRBD1, 5 bases. There are 16 residues in the CDR3. In germline, CDR1 is MNHNY, CDR2 SVGAGI (reference sequence). V was cut by 3 bases and J by 5 bases, with 16 bases left in between. CDR3 region: CASSYPPDKPNEKLFF. The DNA of the CDR3 is TGTGCCAGCAGTTATCCCCCGGACAAGCCAAATGAAAAACTGTTTTTT.

The V and J genes are TRBV15 and TRBJ2-1; 7 bases map to TRBD2. The CDR3 consists of 15 residues. Trimming took 4 bases from V and 6 from J; bases not matched to a gene: 9. Germline V gives CDR1 LNHNV, CDR2 YYDKDF (reference sequence). CDR3 DNA: TGTGCCACCAGCAACAATCTAGCGGATCGCAATGAGCAGTTCTTC. Its translation: CATSNNLADRNEQFF.

The chain links TRBV19 to TRBJ2-2, with D unclear. The length of the CDR3 is 17 residues. Trimming took 5 bases from V and 0 from J, leaving 16 bases between them. Germline CDR1 is LNHDA and CDR2 is SQIVND (reference sequence). This CDR3 reads CASSPLRLQSNTGELFF. The CDR3 nucleotides are TGTGCCAGTAGTCCCCTCCGTTTACAGTCGAACACCGGGGAGCTGTTTTTT.